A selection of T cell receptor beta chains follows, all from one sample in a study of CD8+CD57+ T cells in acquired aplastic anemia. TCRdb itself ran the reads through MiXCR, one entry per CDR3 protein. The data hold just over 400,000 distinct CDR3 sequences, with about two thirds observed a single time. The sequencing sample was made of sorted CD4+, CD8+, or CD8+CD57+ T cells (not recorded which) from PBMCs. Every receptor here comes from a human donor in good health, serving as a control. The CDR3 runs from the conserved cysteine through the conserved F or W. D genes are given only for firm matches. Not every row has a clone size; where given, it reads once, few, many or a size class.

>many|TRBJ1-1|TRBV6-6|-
TGTGCCAGCAACAAACCGGGGGCAGATGAAGCTTTCTTT
CASNKPGADEAFF
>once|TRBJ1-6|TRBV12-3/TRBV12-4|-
TGTGCCAGCAGCACAGGTTCATTAGACTCACCCCTCCACTTT
CASSTGSLDSPLHF
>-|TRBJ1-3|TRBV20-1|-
TGCAGTGCTAGGAGGACAGACACCATATATTTT
CSARRTDTIYF
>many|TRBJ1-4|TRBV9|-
TGTGCCAGCAGCCCAGCGGACAGAGAAAAACTGTTTTTT
CASSPADREKLFF
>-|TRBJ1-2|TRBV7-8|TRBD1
TGTGCCAGCAGCGCCGGGACAGGGGGCAACAATGGCTACACCTTC
CASSAGTGGNNGYTF
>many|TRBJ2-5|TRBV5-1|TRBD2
TGCGCCAGCAGCTTGGAGCCAGCGGGGGAACAAGAGACCCAGTACTTC
CASSLEPAGEQETQYF
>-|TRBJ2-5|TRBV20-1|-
TGCAGTGCTCTGGGTTCGCACCCGTACTTC
CSALGSHPYF
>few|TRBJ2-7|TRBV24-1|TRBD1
TGTGCCACCAGTAGGACAGGGAGCTACGAGCAGTACTTC
CATSRTGSYEQYF
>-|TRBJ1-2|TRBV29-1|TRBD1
TGCAGCGTTACGACAGGGTGTAACTATGACTACACCTTC
CSVTTGCNYDYTF
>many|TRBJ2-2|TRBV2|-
TGTGCCAGCAGGGCAGGGAACACCGGGGAGCTGTTTTTT
CASRAGNTGELFF
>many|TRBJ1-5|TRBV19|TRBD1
TGTGCCAGTACCGTGACAGGGAGCAATCAGCCCCAGCATTTT
CASTVTGSNQPQHF
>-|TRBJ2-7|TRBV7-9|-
TGCGCCAGCAGCCAAGGCCTAGTCCTCTCAGCCCTGCACTTC
CASSQGLVLSALHF
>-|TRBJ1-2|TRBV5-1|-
TGCGCCAGCAGCAGGGAAGGACAAGCTAACTATGGCTACACCTTC
CASSREGQANYGYTF
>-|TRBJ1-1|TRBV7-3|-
TGTGCCAGCAGCTTAGTAGTGGGGCATGAAGATTTCTTT
CASSLVVGHEDFF
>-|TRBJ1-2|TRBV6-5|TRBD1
TGTGCCAGCAGGGGCATCGGGACAGCTAATGGCTACACCTTC
CASRGIGTANGYTF
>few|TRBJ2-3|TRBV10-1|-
TGCGCCAGCAGTGAGTCAGGGAGGTCAGATACGCAGTATTTT
CASSESGRSDTQYF
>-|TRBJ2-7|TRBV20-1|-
TGCAGTGCTAGGAGGAGGACCGACGGGCAGTACTTC
CSARRRTDGQYF
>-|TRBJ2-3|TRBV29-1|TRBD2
TGCAGCGTTGGAGTAGGGGCGGGGGGGGCAGATACGCAGTATTTT
CSVGVGAGGADTQYF
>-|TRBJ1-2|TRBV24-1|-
TGTGCCACCAGTGATACTCCGGGACACGGAACGGCGAGCTATGGCTACACCTTC
CATSDTPGHGTASYGYTF
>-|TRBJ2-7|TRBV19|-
TGTGCCCTCGCCGGGCAGGACCCCTACGAGCAGTACTTC
CALAGQDPYEQYF
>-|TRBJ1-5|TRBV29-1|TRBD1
TGCAGCGCTATCGCGACAGGGGGCATAGGGCAGCCCCAGCATTTT
CSAIATGGIGQPQHF
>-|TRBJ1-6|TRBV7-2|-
TGTGCCAGCAGCTTAGCTATAGGGAGTTCACCCCCCCACTTT
CASSLAIGSSPPHF
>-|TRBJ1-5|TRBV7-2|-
TGCGCCAGCAGCTTACGGGTCAATCAGCCCCAGCATTTT
CASSLRVNQPQHF
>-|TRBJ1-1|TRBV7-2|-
-
CASSQYTEAFFGQF
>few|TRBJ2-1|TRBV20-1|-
TGCAGTGCTAGAGATCAGAGGGGCGCCAATGAGCAGTTCTTC
CSARDQRGANEQFF
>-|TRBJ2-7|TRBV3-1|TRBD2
TGTGCCAGCAGCACCCGGACTAGCGGGGTCGACGAGCAGTACTTC
CASSTRTSGVDEQYF
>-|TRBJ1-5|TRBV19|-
TGTGCCAGTAGTATAGCCGGGAAAAGTTATCAGCCCCAGCATTTT
CASSIAGKSYQPQHF
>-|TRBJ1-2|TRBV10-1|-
TGCGCCAGCAGTGAGCGACGGGGGGCAGATGAATACACCTTC
CASSERRGADEYTF
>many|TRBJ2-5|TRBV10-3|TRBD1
TGTGCCATCAGCCCGGGACAGCAAGAGACCCAGTACTTC
CAISPGQQETQYF
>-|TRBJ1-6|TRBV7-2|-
TGTGCCAGCACCAATGACGGGGCCTCCTACGAGCAGTACCACTTT
CASTNDGASYEQYHF
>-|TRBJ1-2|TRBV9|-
TGTGCCAGCAGCGAAGAGGGGCCCTCACCCCACCGCTACACCTTC
CASSEEGPSPHRYTF
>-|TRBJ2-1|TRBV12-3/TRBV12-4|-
TGTGCCAGCAGCACGGTAGGGGAAAATGAGCAGTTCTTC
CASSTVGENEQFF
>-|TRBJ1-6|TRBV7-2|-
TGTGCCAGCAGCTTCGCTCCACTCTCCAACAATCAGCCCCTCCACTTT
CASSFAPLSNNQPLHF
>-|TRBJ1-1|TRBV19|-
TGTGCCAGTAGTATTGCGGGGCCCACTGAAGCTTTCTTT
CASSIAGPTEAFF
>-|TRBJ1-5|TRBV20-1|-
TGCAGTGCTCGGAACAGCGGGCAATATCAGCCCCAGCATTTT
CSARNSGQYQPQHF
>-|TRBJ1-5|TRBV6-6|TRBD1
TGTGCCACCCGTTCGACGGACAGGGGTAGCAATCAGCCCCAGCATTTT
CATRSTDRGSNQPQHF
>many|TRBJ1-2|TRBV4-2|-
TGTGCCAGCAGCCAAGATCTTGGACAGAGCTATGGCTACACCTTC
CASSQDLGQSYGYTF
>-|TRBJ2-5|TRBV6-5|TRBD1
TGTGCCAGCAGTGACGGGGACAGGGAAGAAGAGACTCAGTACTTC
CASSDGDREEETQYF
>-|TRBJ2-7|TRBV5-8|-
TGTGCCAGCAGCTTAGCAGGCTCTAGCCCCTACGAGCAGTACTTC
CASSLAGSSPYEQYF
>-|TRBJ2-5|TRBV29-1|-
TGCAGCGTTGATGGTGGAGCGGGAGAGACCCAGTACTTC
CSVDGGAGETQYF
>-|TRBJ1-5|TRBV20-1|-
TGCAGTGCCGCGCGAACCCGGGTCGGTGCCCAGCATTTT
CSAARTRVGAQHF
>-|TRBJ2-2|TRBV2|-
TGTGCCAGCAGCCCGCAGGGTGATATCACCGCAGAGCTCTTTTTT
CASSPQGDITAELFF